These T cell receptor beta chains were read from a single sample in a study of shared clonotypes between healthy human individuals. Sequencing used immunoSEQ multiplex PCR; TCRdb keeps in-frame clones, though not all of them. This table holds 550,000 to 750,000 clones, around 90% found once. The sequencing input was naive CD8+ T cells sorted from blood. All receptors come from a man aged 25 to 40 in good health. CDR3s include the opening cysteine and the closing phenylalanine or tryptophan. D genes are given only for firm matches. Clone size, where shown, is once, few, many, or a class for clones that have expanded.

CDR3 DNA: TGTGCCAGCACCTCTCGGGGAAAGTCCTACGAGCAGTACTTC
CDR3 protein: CASTSRGKSYEQYF
clone size: -
J gene: TRBJ2-7
V gene: TRBV7-9
D gene: -

CDR3 DNA: TGTGCCAGTAGGATGACCGGGGTGAACACTGAAGCTTTCTTT
CDR3 protein: CASRMTGVNTEAFF
clone size: -
J gene: TRBJ1-1
V gene: TRBV25-1
D gene: -

CDR3 DNA: TGTGCCAGCAGCTTAGTGGGGGACTCCTACGAGCAGTACTTC
CDR3 protein: CASSLVGDSYEQYF
clone size: -
J gene: TRBJ2-7
V gene: TRBV7-9
D gene: -

CDR3 DNA: TGTGCCAGCAGCCTGGGATGGGCGGGCCAAGAGACCCAGTACTTC
CDR3 protein: CASSLGWAGQETQYF
clone size: -
J gene: TRBJ2-5
V gene: TRBV7-3
D gene: -

CDR3 DNA: TGTGCCAGCAGTACCCGGGGCTACAATGAGCAGTTCTTC
CDR3 protein: CASSTRGYNEQFF
clone size: -
J gene: TRBJ2-1
V gene: TRBV27
D gene: -

CDR3 DNA: TGTGCCAGCAGCGCCGGGACTAGCGGGAGTTGGGAGTACTATGAGCAGTTCTTC
CDR3 protein: CASSAGTSGSWEYYEQFF
clone size: -
J gene: TRBJ2-1
V gene: TRBV9
D gene: TRBD2

CDR3 DNA: TGTGCCAGCAGTCCACGCCTTAGCGGGAGGGGGGGCGAAATCCAAGAGACCCAGTACTTC
CDR3 protein: CASSPRLSGRGGEIQETQYF
clone size: -
J gene: TRBJ2-5
V gene: TRBV27
D gene: TRBD2

CDR3 DNA: TGTGCCAGCAGAGAGCCCGGGGGGAAAGAGACCCAGTACTTC
CDR3 protein: CASREPGGKETQYF
clone size: once
J gene: TRBJ2-5
V gene: TRBV27
D gene: TRBD2

CDR3 DNA: TGTGCCAGCAGCTGGACAGGGGGCACTGAAGCTTTCTTT
CDR3 protein: CASSWTGGTEAFF
clone size: few
J gene: TRBJ1-1
V gene: TRBV6-6
D gene: TRBD1

CDR3 DNA: TGTGCCAGCAGCACGGGGGTCGGGCGCTCCAGTGATTGCGAGCAGTACTTC
CDR3 protein: CASSTGVGRSSDCEQYF
clone size: -
J gene: TRBJ2-7
V gene: TRBV2
D gene: -

CDR3 DNA: TGCGCCAGCAGCTGGACTCCGTACGAGCAGTACTTC
CDR3 protein: CASSWTPYEQYF
clone size: -
J gene: TRBJ2-7
V gene: TRBV5-1
D gene: -

CDR3 DNA: TGTGCCAGCGCCCGAGGGTCCTACGAGCAGTACTTC
CDR3 protein: CASARGSYEQYF
clone size: -
J gene: TRBJ2-7
V gene: TRBV6-6
D gene: -

CDR3 DNA: TGTGCCAGCAGCTCCCTCGACCGGACTAGCGGGACGAACACCGGGGAGCTGTTTTTT
CDR3 protein: CASSSLDRTSGTNTGELFF
clone size: -
J gene: TRBJ2-2
V gene: TRBV7-9
D gene: TRBD2

CDR3 DNA: TGTGCCAGCAGAGGGACAGGGGATGACGAGCAGTACTTC
CDR3 protein: CASRGTGDDEQYF
clone size: -
J gene: TRBJ2-7
V gene: TRBV7-9
D gene: TRBD1

CDR3 DNA: TGTGCCAGCAGCCCGTCTCGGGACAGGGGGCTCTATGGCTACACCTTC
CDR3 protein: CASSPSRDRGLYGYTF
clone size: -
J gene: TRBJ1-2
V gene: TRBV7-9
D gene: TRBD1

CDR3 DNA: TGTGCCAGCAGCAAAGCGGGGGAGACCCAGTACTTC
CDR3 protein: CASSKAGETQYF
clone size: -
J gene: TRBJ2-5
V gene: TRBV28
D gene: TRBD2

CDR3 DNA: TGTGCCAGCAGTGAGCGGGCGACTAGCGGGAGCAATGAGCAGTTCTTC
CDR3 protein: CASSERATSGSNEQFF
clone size: -
J gene: TRBJ2-1
V gene: TRBV6-4
D gene: TRBD2

CDR3 DNA: TGTGCCAGCAGTTCTTACAGGTCCGTATACGAGCAGTACTTC
CDR3 protein: CASSSYRSVYEQYF
clone size: once
J gene: TRBJ2-7
V gene: TRBV27
D gene: -

CDR3 DNA: TGTGCCAGCAGCTACCGGGTCCGCCGCCTCGACACCGGGGAGCTGTTTTTT
CDR3 protein: CASSYRVRRLDTGELFF
clone size: -
J gene: TRBJ2-2
V gene: TRBV5-8
D gene: -

CDR3 DNA: TGTGCCAGCAGTTCCTTGAGCTCCTACAATGAGCAGTTCTTC
CDR3 protein: CASSSLSSYNEQFF
clone size: -
J gene: TRBJ2-1
V gene: TRBV27
D gene: -

CDR3 DNA: TGCGCCAGCAGCCAAGGGTCGGGGGGCGGCTACGAGCAGTACTTC
CDR3 protein: CASSQGSGGGYEQYF
clone size: -
J gene: TRBJ2-7
V gene: TRBV4-3
D gene: -

CDR3 DNA: TGTGCCAGCAGTTATCGTGGGGGGAGCGAAAAACTGTTTTTT
CDR3 protein: CASSYRGGSEKLFF
clone size: -
J gene: TRBJ1-4
V gene: TRBV6-5
D gene: -

CDR3 DNA: TGTGCCTGGGCCCGACAGGGCCTCTCTGGGGCCAACGTCCTGACTTTC
CDR3 protein: CAWARQGLSGANVLTF
clone size: -
J gene: TRBJ2-6
V gene: TRBV30
D gene: TRBD1

CDR3 DNA: TGTGCCAGCAGTTCAAGGACTAGCGGGAGCTCCTACGAGCAGTACTTC
CDR3 protein: CASSSRTSGSSYEQYF
clone size: once
J gene: TRBJ2-7
V gene: TRBV7-9
D gene: TRBD2

CDR3 DNA: TGTGCCAGCAGTTACGAATCGGGGAGAAGGCATGAGCAGTTCTTC
CDR3 protein: CASSYESGRRHEQFF
clone size: -
J gene: TRBJ2-1
V gene: TRBV6-5
D gene: -

CDR3 DNA: TGTGCCAGCAGTCTAATGGGGACTCCGGGTAATGAGCAGTTCTTC
CDR3 protein: CASSLMGTPGNEQFF
clone size: once
J gene: TRBJ2-1
V gene: TRBV7-6
D gene: -

CDR3 DNA: TGTGCCAGCAGTAAGGACAGAAACATTCAGTACTTC
CDR3 protein: CASSKDRNIQYF
clone size: once
J gene: TRBJ2-4
V gene: TRBV6-5
D gene: -

CDR3 DNA: TGTGCCAGCAGTCCACAGGGGTCCTACGAGCAGTACTTC
CDR3 protein: CASSPQGSYEQYF
clone size: -
J gene: TRBJ2-7
V gene: TRBV27
D gene: TRBD1

CDR3 DNA: TGTGCCAGCAGCCAGGCCCTGGGAGAGCAGTACTTC
CDR3 protein: CASSQALGEQYF
clone size: -
J gene: TRBJ2-7
V gene: TRBV6-5
D gene: -

CDR3 DNA: TGTGCCAGCAGCTTATCCACAGGGAACGACTTCTATGGCTACACCTTC
CDR3 protein: CASSLSTGNDFYGYTF
clone size: -
J gene: TRBJ1-2
V gene: TRBV7-9
D gene: -

CDR3 DNA: TGCGCCAGCAGCCACATCGGATCGGGGGAGCAGTACTTC
CDR3 protein: CASSHIGSGEQYF
clone size: -
J gene: TRBJ2-7
V gene: TRBV4-1
D gene: -

CDR3 DNA: TGTGCCTGCGGGAGTACGCAGGGCCAAGAGACCCAGTACTTC
CDR3 protein: CACGSTQGQETQYF
clone size: -
J gene: TRBJ2-5
V gene: TRBV7-9
D gene: TRBD2

CDR3 DNA: TGTGCCAGCAGTTTGGTAACCCCACACACAGATACGCAGTATTTT
CDR3 protein: CASSLVTPHTDTQYF
clone size: -
J gene: TRBJ2-3
V gene: TRBV27
D gene: -

CDR3 DNA: TGTGCCAGCAGCCTAGACAGGGTGGATGAGACCCAGTACTTC
CDR3 protein: CASSLDRVDETQYF
clone size: -
J gene: TRBJ2-5
V gene: TRBV5-4
D gene: TRBD1

CDR3 DNA: TGTGCCAGCAGCGCCGGGACAGTGGGCAAGGGCAATCAGCCCCAGCATTTT
CDR3 protein: CASSAGTVGKGNQPQHF
clone size: -
J gene: TRBJ1-5
V gene: TRBV7-6
D gene: TRBD1

CDR3 DNA: TGTGCCAGCAGCTCCGGGACAGGGGTCAATGAGCAGTTCTTC
CDR3 protein: CASSSGTGVNEQFF
clone size: -
J gene: TRBJ2-1
V gene: TRBV11-2
D gene: TRBD1

CDR3 DNA: TGCGCCAGCAGCCTGCAGGGGATATGGCTGTCCGAGCAGTACTTC
CDR3 protein: CASSLQGIWLSEQYF
clone size: -
J gene: TRBJ2-7
V gene: TRBV4-1
D gene: -

CDR3 DNA: TGTGCCAGCAGCCCAAATCCCACTAGCGGGAGGGCCTGGAGAGATACGCAGTATTTT
CDR3 protein: CASSPNPTSGRAWRDTQYF
clone size: -
J gene: TRBJ2-3
V gene: TRBV7-3
D gene: TRBD2

CDR3 DNA: TGCGCCAGCAGCCCCCTTGATAGGACAGGGGGCTACGAGCAGTACTTC
CDR3 protein: CASSPLDRTGGYEQYF
clone size: -
J gene: TRBJ2-7
V gene: TRBV4-1
D gene: TRBD1

CDR3 DNA: TGTGCCAGCAGCTCTTTGAAGGGGTCCTACAATGAGCAGTTCTTC
CDR3 protein: CASSSLKGSYNEQFF
clone size: once
J gene: TRBJ2-1
V gene: TRBV11-2
D gene: -

CDR3 DNA: TGTGCCAGCAGCCCGAGGGCGGGAGGCTACAATGAGCAGTTCTTC
CDR3 protein: CASSPRAGGYNEQFF
clone size: once
J gene: TRBJ2-1
V gene: TRBV11-3
D gene: TRBD2

CDR3 DNA: TGTGCCAGCAGCTCCCGAGGAGGTGACAGAAACTATGGCTACACCTTC
CDR3 protein: CASSSRGGDRNYGYTF
clone size: -
J gene: TRBJ1-2
V gene: TRBV13
D gene: -

CDR3 DNA: TGTGCCAGCTCACTGGGCCCGGGACAGGGGATCGAGCAGTACTTC
CDR3 protein: CASSLGPGQGIEQYF
clone size: -
J gene: TRBJ2-7
V gene: TRBV18
D gene: TRBD1